This T cell receptor beta chain was identified during a study of blood T cell repertoires in COVID-19. Study background: Samples taken during acute and convalescent COVID-19 were collected in the United States, Italy and Spain. PBMCs, B-cell-depleted T cells, or T cells provided the cDNA or gDNA that made up the material.

As processed by the authors: Researchers report that nucleated cell counts were estimated from reference gene primer amplification. The method was immunoSEQ multiplex PCR; TCRdb's version includes in-frame clones alone and lacks a portion of them. The V and J calls and clone size come from that table; D and trimming were worked out from the DNA. The sample consists of approximately 260,000 clones, over 80% of them appearing once. In germline, CDR1 is SGHAT, CDR2 FQNNGV. The CDR3 extends over 12 amino acids. The V end lost 4 bases, the J end lost 7 bases, and 10 bases lay between the germline ends. The chain carries TRBV11-2 and TRBJ1-2; D remains unclear. The receptor was isolated from a woman aged 40 to 50 with acute or convalescent COVID-19. The sample comprised peripheral blood. The CDR3, as DNA: TGTGCCAGCAGCTCTCAGCCTAGTGGCTACACCTTC. Its translation is CASSSQPSGYTF.